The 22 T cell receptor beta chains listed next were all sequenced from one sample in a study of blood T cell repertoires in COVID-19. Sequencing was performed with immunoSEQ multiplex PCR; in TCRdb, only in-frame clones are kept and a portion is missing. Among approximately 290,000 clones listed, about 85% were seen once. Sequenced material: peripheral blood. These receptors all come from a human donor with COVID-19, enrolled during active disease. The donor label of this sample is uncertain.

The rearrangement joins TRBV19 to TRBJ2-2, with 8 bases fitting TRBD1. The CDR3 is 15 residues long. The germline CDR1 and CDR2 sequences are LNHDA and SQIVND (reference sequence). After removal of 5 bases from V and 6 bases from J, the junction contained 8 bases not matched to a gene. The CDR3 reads CASSPPRGPPGELFF. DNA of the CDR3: TGTGCCAGTAGTCCCCCCAGGGGGCCTCCCGGGGAGCTGTTTTTT. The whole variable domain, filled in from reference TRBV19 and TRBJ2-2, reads DGGITQSPKYLFRKEGQNVTLSCEQNLNHDAMYWYRQDPGQGLRLIYYSQIVNDFQKGDIAEGYSVSREKKESFPLTVTSAQKNPTAFYLCASSPPRGPPGELFFGEGSRLTVL.

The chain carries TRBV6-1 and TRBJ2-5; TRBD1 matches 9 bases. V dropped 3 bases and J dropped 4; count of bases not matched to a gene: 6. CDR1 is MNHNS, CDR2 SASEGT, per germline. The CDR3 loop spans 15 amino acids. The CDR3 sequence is CASSDTGGAGETQYF. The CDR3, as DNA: TGTGCCAGCAGTGACACAGGGGGCGCGGGAGAGACCCAGTACTTC.

The CDR3 nucleotides read TGCGCCAGCAGTGAGTCCAGGACAGGCGCTAACTATGGCTACACCTTC. This gives the protein CASSESRTGANYGYTF. J is TRBJ1-2 and V is TRBV10-2, with TRBD1 matching over 7 bases. V gave up 0 bases and J gave up 0 bases; unmatched junction bases: 4. This CDR3 spans 16 amino acids. CDR1 WSHSY and CDR2 SAAADI come from the germline V gene.

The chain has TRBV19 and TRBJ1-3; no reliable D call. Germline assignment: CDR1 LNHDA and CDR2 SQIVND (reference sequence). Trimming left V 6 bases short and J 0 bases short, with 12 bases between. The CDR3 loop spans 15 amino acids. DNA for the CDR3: TGTGCCAGTAGCCTCTTGTCCAGCTCTGGAAACACCATATATTTT. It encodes CASSLLSSSGNTIYF. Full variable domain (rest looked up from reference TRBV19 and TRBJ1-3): DGGITQSPKYLFRKEGQNVTLSCEQNLNHDAMYWYRQDPGQGLRLIYYSQIVNDFQKGDIAEGYSVSREKKESFPLTVTSAQKNPTAFYLCASSLLSSSGNTIYFGEGSWLTVV.

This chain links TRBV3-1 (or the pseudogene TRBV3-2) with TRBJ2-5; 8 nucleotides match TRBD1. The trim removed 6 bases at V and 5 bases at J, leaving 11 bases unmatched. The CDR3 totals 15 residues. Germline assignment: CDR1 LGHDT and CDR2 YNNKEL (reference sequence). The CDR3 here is CASRGQPGGQETQYF. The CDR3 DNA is TGTGCCAGCAGGGGACAGCCAGGGGGCCAGGAGACCCAGTACTTC.

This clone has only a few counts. The CDR3 spells CASSYSRLAVSTDTQYF. CDR3 DNA: TGTGCCAGCAGTTACTCGAGGCTAGCGGTCTCCACAGATACGCAGTATTTT. This chain joins TRBV6-2 or TRBV6-3 and TRBJ2-3, with 7 nucleotides matching TRBD2. Germline CDR1 is MNHEY and CDR2 is SVGEGT. The CDR3 loop spans 17 amino acids. V was clipped by 0 bases and J by 2 bases; unmatched bases: 8.

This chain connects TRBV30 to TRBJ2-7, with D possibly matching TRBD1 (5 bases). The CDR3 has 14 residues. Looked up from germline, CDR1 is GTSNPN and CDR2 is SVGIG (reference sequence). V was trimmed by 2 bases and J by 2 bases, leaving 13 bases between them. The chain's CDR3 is CAWSYLARAYEQYF. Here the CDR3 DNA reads TGTGCCTGGAGTTACTTAGCCAGGGCCTACGAGCAGTACTTC.

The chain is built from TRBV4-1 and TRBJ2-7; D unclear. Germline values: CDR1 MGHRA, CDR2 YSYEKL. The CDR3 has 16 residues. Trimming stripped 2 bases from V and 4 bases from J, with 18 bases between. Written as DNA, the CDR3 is TGCGCCAGCAGCCAATTCCTGACTGATGTAGGTTACGAGCAGTACTTC. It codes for CASSQFLTDVGYEQYF.

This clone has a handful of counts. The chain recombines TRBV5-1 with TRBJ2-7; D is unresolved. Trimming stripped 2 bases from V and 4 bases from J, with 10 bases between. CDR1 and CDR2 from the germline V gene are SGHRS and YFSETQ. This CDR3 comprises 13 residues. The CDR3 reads CASSLNGGYEQYF. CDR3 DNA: TGCGCCAGCAGCTTAAACGGCGGATACGAGCAGTACTTC.

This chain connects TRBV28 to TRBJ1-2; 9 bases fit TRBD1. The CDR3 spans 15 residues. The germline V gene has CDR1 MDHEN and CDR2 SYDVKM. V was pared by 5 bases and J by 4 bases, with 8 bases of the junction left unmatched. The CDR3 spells CASSARDRVSYGYTF. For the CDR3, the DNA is TGTGCCAGCAGTGCCCGGGACAGGGTGAGCTATGGCTACACCTTC.

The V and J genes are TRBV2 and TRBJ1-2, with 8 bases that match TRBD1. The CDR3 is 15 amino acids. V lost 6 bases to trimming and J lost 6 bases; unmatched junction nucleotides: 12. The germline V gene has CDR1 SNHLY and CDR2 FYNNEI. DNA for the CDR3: TGTGCCAGCAGGGACCGGACAGGGAAGATTGATGGCTACACCTTC. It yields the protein CASRDRTGKIDGYTF.

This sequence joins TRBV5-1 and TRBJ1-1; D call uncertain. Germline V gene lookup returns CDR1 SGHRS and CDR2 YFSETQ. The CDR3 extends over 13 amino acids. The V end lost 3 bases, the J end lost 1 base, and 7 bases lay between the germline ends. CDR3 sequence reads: CASSSQPNTEAFF. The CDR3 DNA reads TGCGCCAGCAGCTCACAACCGAACACTGAAGCTTTCTTT.

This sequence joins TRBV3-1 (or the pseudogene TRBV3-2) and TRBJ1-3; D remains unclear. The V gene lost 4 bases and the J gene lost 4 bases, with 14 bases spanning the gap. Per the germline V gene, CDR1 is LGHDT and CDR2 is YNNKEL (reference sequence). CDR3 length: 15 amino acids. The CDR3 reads CASSPHGLLGNTIYF. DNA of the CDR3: TGTGCCAGCAGCCCCCATGGGCTGTTGGGAAACACCATATATTTT.

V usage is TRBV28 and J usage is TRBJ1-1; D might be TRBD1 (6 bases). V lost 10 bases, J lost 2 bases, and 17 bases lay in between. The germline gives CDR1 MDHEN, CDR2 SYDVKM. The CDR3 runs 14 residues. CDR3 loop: CATLQQGFNTEAFF. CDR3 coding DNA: TGTGCCACCCTACAACAGGGATTTAACACTGAAGCTTTCTTT. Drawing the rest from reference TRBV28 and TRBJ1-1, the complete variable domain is DVKVTQSSRYLVKRTGEKVFLECVQDMDHENMFWYRQDPGLGLRLIYFSYDVKMKEKGDIPEGYSVSREKKERFSLILESASTNQTSMYLCATLQQGFNTEAFFGQGTRLTVV.

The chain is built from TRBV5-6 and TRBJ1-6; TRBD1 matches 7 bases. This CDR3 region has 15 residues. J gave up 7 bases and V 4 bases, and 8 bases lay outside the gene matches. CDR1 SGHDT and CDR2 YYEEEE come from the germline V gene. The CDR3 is CASSVRTGLNSPLHF. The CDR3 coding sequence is TGTGCCAGCAGCGTAAGGACAGGTTTGAATTCACCCCTCCACTTT.

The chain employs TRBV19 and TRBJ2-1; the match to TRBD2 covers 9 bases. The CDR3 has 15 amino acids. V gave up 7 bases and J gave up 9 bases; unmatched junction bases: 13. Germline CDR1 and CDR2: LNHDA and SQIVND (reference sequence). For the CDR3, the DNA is TGTGCCAGTACCCCGGGTAGCGGGAGCATAGGTGAGCAGTTCTTC. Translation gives CASTPGSGSIGEQFF.

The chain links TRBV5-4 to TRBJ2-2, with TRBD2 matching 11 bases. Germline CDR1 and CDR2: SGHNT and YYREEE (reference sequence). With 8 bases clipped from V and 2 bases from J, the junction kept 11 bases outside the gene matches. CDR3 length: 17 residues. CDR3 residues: CASTRLAGRLNTGELFF. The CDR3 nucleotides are TGTGCCAGTACACGACTAGCGGGACGCCTCAACACCGGGGAGCTGTTTTTT.

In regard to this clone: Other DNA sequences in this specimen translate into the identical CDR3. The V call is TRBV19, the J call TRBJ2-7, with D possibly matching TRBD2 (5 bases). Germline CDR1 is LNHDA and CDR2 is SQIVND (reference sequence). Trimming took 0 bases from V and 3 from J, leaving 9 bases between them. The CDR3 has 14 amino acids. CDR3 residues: CASSIDLRDYEQYF. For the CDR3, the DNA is TGTGCCAGTAGTATAGATCTCCGGGACTACGAGCAGTACTTC.

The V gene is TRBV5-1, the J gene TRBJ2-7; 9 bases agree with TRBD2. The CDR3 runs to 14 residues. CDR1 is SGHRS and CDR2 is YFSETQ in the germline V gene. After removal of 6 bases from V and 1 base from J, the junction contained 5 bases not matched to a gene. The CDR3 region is CASKMSGGSYEQYF. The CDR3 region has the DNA TGCGCCAGCAAAATGAGCGGGGGGTCCTACGAGCAGTACTTC.

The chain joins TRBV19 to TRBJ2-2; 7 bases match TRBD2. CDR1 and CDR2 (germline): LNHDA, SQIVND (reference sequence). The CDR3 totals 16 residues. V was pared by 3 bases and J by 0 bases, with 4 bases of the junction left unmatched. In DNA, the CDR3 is TGTGCCAGTAGTATTACTAGCGCCGCGAACACCGGGGAGCTGTTTTTT. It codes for CASSITSAANTGELFF.

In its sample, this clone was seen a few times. The CDR3 nucleotides are TGCGCCAGCAGCTTGGCTAGAGGACATGAAGCTTTCTTT. Its translation: CASSLARGHEAFF. This chain uses TRBV5-1 with TRBJ1-1; D may be TRBD1 (5 bases). The CDR3 contains 13 residues. The germline V and J ends were trimmed by 0 bases and 7 bases, with 10 bases remaining between them. In germline, CDR1 is SGHRS, CDR2 YFSETQ.

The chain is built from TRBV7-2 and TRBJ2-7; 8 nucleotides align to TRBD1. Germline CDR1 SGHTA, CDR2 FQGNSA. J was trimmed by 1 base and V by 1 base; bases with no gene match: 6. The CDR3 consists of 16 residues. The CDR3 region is CASSLEAGGASYEQYF. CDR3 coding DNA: TGTGCCAGCAGCTTAGAGGCAGGGGGCGCGTCCTACGAGCAGTACTTC.